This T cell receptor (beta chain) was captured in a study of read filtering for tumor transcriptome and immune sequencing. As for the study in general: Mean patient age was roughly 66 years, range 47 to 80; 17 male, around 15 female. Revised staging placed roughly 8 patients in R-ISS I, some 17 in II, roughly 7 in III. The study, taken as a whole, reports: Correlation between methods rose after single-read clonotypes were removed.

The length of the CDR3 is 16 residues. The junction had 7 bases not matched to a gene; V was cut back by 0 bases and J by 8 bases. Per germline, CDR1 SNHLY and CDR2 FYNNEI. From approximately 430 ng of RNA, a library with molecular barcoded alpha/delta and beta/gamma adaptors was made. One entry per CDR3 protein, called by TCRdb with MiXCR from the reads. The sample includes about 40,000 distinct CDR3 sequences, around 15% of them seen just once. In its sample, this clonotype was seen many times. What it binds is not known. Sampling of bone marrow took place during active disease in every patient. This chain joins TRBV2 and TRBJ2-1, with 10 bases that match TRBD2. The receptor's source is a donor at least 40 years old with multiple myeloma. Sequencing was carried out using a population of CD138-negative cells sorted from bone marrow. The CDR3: CASSEAVAGGKDEQFF. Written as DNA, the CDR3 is TGTGCCAGCAGTGAAGCGGTAGCGGGAGGAAAAGATGAGCAGTTCTTC.